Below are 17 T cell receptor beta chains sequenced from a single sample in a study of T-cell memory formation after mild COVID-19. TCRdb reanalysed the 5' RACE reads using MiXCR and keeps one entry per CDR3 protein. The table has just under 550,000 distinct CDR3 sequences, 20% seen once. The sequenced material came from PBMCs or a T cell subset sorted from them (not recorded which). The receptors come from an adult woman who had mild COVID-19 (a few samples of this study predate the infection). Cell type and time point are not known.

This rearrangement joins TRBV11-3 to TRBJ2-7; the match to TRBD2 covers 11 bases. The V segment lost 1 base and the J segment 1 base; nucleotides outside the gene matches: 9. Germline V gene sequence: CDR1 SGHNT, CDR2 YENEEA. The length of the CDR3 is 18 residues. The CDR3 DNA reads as TGTGCCAGCAGCTTAGCCCCTACTAGCGGGAGAGGGTCCTACGAGCAGTACTTC. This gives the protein CASSLAPTSGRGSYEQYF.

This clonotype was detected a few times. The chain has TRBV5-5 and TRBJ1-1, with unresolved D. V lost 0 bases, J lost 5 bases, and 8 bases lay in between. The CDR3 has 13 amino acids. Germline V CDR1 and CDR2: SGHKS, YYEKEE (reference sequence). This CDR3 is CASSLGPRTEAFF. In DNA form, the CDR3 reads TGTGCCAGCAGCTTGGGTCCGAGGACTGAAGCTTTCTTT.

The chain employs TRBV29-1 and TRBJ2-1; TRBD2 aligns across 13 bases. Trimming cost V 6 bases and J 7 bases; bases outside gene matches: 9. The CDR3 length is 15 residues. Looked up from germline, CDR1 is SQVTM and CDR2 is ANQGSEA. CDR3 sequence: CSVHFGTSGTNEQFF. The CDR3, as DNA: TGCAGCGTCCATTTCGGGACTAGCGGGACAAATGAGCAGTTCTTC.

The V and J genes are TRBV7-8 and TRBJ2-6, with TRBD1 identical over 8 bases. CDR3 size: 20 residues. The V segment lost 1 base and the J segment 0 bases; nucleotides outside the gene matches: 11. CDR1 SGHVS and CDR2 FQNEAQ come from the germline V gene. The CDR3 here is CASSLVPGQAPASGANVLTF. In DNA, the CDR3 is TGTGCCAGCAGCTTAGTCCCGGGACAGGCCCCAGCCTCTGGGGCCAACGTCCTGACTTTC.

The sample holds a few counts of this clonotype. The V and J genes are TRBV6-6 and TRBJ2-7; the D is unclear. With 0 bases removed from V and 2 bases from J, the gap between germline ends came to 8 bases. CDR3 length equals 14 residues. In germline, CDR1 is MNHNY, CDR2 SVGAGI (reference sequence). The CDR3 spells CASSYSAAAYEQYF. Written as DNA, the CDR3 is TGTGCCAGCAGTTACTCGGCTGCTGCCTACGAGCAGTACTTC.

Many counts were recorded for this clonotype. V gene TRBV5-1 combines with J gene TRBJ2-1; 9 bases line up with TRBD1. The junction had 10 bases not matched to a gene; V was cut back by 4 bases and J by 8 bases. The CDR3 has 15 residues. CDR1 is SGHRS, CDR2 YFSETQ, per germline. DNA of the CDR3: TGCGCCAGCAGCGAAGGGGACAGGGTTAAGGATGAGCAGTTCTTC. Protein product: CASSEGDRVKDEQFF.

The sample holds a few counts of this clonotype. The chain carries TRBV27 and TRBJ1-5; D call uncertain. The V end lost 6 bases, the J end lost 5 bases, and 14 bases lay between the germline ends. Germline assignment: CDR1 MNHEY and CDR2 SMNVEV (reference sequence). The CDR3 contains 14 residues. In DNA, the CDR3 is TGTGCCAGCAGGCGCCTAACCCCCTATCAGCCCCAGCATTTT. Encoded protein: CASRRLTPYQPQHF.

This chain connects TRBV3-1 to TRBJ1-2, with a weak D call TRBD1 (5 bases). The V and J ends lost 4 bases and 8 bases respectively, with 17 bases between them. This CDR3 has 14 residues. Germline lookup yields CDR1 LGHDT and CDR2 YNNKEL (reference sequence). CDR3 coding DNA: TGTGCCAGCAGCCCCCAGGGCCGTCGGTTGGGCTACACCTTC. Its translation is CASSPQGRRLGYTF.

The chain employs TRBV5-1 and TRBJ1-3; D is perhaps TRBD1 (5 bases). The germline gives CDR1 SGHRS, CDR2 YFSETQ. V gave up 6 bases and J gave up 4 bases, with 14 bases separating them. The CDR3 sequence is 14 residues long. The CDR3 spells CASTPGTAGNTIYF. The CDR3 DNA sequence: TGCGCCAGCACCCCGGGGACGGCCGGAAACACCATATATTTT.

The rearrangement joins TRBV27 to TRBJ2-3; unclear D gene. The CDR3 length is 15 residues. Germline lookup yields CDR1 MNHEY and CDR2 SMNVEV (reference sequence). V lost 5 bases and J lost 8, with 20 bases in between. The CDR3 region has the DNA TGTGCCAGCAGTCCCGCTCGGGTTATGACTGGTACGCAGTATTTT. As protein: CASSPARVMTGTQYF.

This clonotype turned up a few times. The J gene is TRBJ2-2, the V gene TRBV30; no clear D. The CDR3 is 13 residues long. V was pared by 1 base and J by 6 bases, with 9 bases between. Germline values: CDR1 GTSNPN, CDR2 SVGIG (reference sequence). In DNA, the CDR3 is TGTGCCTGGAGTGCGACTGCCGCCGGGGAGCTGTTTTTT. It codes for CAWSATAAGELFF. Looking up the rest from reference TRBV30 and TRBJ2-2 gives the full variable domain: SQTIHQWPATLVQPVGSPLSLECTVEGTSNPNLYWYRQAAGRGLQLLFYSVGIGQISSEVPQNLSASRPQDRQFILSSKKLLLSDSGFYLCAWSATAAGELFFGEGSRLTVL.

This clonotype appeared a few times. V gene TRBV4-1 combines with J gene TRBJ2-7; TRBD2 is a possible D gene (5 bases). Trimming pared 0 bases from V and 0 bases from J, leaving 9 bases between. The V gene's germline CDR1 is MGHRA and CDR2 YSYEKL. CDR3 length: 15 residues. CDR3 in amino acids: CASSQEQRSSYEQYF. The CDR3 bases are TGCGCCAGCAGCCAAGAGCAGCGGAGCTCCTACGAGCAGTACTTC.

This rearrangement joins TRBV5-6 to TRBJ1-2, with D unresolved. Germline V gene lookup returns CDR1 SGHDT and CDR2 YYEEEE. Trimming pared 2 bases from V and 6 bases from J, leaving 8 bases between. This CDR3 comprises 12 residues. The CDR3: CASSFGRNGYTF. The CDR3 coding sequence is TGTGCCAGCAGCTTCGGACGGAATGGCTACACCTTC.

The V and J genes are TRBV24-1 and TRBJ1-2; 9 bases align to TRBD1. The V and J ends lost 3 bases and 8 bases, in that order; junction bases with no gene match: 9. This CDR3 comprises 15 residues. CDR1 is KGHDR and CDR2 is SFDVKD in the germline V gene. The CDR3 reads CATSDDGTGLEGYTF. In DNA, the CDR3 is TGTGCCACCAGTGATGATGGGACAGGGCTAGAGGGCTACACCTTC.

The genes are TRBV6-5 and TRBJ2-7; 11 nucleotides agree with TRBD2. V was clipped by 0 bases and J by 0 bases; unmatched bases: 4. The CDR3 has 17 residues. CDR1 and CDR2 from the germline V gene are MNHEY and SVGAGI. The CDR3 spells CASSYSASGRSSYEQYF. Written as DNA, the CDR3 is TGTGCCAGCAGTTACTCGGCTAGCGGGAGGAGCTCCTACGAGCAGTACTTC.

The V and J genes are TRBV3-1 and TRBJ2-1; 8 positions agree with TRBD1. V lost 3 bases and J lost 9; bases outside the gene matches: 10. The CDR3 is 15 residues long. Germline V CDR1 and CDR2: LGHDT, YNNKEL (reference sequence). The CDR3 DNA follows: TGTGCCAGCAGCCAGCCGGCAGGGGGCAGGGCTGAGCAGTTCTTC. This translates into CASSQPAGGRAEQFF.

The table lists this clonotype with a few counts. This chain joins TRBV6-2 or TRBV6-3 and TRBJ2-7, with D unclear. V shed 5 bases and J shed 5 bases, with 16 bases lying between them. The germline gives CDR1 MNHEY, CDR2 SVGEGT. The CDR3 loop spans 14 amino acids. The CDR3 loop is CASSHGPPQNEQYF. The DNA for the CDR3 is TGTGCCAGCAGTCACGGACCTCCGCAAAACGAGCAGTACTTC.